The present entry profiles one TCR beta chain with its context. Its antigen is still unknown. This sample is part of a study of OX40 agonist ivuxolimab in advanced cancers. Study-level information: Subjects had a mean age of around 60 years, with a range of roughly 20 to 80; approximately 83% were male. Treatment received earlier with anti-PD-1, anti-PD-L1 or anti-CTLA-4 agents was allowed, and 40% had some. Study-wide results and limits: Dose levels from 0.1 to 3.0 mg/kg saw CD4+ and CD8+ blood T cells expand clonally by week 6. Mean expanded clone counts were higher in CD8+ than CD4+ T cells.

Germline CDR1 and CDR2: SGHNT and YYREEE (reference sequence). After removal of 4 bases from V and 4 bases from J, the junction contained 5 bases not matched to a gene. This CDR3 comprises 16 residues. This table comes from immunoSEQ multiplex PCR, and its TCRdb copy is limited to in-frame clones, with some not included. In the table there are 75,000 to 100,000 clones, approximately 90% of which are singletons. J is TRBJ2-1 and V is TRBV5-4; 13 bases match TRBD2. The sequence came from an adult with an advanced solid tumor such as melanoma, head and neck, liver or kidney cancer. Sequences were derived from CD4+ or CD8+ T cells sorted from blood, sampled in a trial of the OX40 agonist ivuxolimab. CDR3 DNA sequence: TGTGCCAGCAGCCCGGGGACTAGCGGGAAGTACAATGAGCAGTTCTTC. It specifies CASSPGTSGKYNEQFF. The full variable domain, completed using reference TRBV5-4 and TRBJ2-1, is ETGVTQSPTHLIKTRGQQVTLRCSSQSGHNTVSWYQQALGQGPQFIFQYYREEENGRGNFPPRFSGLQFPNYSSELNVNALELDDSALYLCASSPGTSGKYNEQFFGPGTRLTVL.